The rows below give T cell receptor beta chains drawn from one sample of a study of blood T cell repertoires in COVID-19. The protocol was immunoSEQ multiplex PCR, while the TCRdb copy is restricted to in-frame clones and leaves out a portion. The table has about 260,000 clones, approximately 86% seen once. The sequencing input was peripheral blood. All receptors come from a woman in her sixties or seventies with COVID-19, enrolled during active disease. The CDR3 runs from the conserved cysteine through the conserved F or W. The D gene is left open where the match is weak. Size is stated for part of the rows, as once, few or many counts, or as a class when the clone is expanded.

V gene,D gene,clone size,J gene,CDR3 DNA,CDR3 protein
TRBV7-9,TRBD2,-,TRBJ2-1,TGTGCCAGCAGCTCCCGACTAGCCTCCTACAATGAGCAGTTCTTC,CASSSRLASYNEQFF
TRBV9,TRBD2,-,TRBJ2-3,TGTGCCAGCAGCGCCGAATGGACTAGTCAAGATACGCAGTATTTT,CASSAEWTSQDTQYF
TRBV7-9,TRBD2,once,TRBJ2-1,TGTGCCAGCAGCCTACTGACTAGCGGGAGCGTTAATGAGCAGTTCTTC,CASSLLTSGSVNEQFF
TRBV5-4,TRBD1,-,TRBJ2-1,TGTGCCAGCAGCTCCCGGGACAGGAATTACAATGAGCAGTTCTTC,CASSSRDRNYNEQFF
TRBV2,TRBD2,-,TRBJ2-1,TGTGCCAGCAGTACGGCAGGACTAGCGGGAGGACTTGAGCAGTTCTTC,CASSTAGLAGGLEQFF
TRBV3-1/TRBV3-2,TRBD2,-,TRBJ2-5,TGTGCCAGCAGCCAAGGACCGCCGGGACTAGCGCGAGCGGGGGAGACCCAGTACTTC,CASSQGPPGLARAGETQYF
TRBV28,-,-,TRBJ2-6,TGTGCCCCAGGGGGGAGCCGCGGTGGGGCCAACGTCCTGACTTTC,CAPGGSRGGANVLTF
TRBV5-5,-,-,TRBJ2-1,TGTGCCAGCAACCAGATCGGGCAGGGAAACAATGAGCAGTTCTTC,CASNQIGQGNNEQFF
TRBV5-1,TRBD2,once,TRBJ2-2,TGCGCCAGCAGCTTGGCAGCGGGGTTAAACACCGGGGAGCTGTTTTTT,CASSLAAGLNTGELFF
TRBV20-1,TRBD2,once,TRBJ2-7,TGCAGTGCTAGTGGGACTAGCGGGGCTCAGGACTCCTACGAGCAGTACTTC,CSASGTSGAQDSYEQYF
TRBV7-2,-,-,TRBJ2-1,TGTGCCAGCAGCCCCCGGATTACAAATAGCCCGTTTCTTACGAATGAGCAGTTCTTC,CASSPRITNSPFLTNEQFF
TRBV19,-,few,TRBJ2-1,TGTGCCAGTAGACAAAGCGGGTCCTACAATGAGCAGTTCTTC,CASRQSGSYNEQFF
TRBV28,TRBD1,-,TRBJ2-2,TGTGCCAGCAGCCCACCCCGGACAGGGGGCCACGGGGAGCTGTTTTTT,CASSPPRTGGHGELFF
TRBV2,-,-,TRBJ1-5,TGTGCCAGCAGGATCAGGGAGGGTCAGCCCCAGCATTTT,CASRIREGQPQHF
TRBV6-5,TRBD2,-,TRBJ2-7,TGTGCCAGCACCTTAGTAGCGGGAGGCAACGAGCAGTACTTC,CASTLVAGGNEQYF
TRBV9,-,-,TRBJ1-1,TGTGCCAGCAGCGCGCTTGGGGGGGAAGGTCGGACTGAAGCTTTCTTT,CASSALGGEGRTEAFF
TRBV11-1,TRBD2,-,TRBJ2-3,TGTGCCAGCAGTCCCCGGGACTACACCACAGATACGCAGTATTTT,CASSPRDYTTDTQYF
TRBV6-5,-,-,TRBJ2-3,TGTGCCAGCTTCCGGGGAAATACGCAGTATTTT,CASFRGNTQYF
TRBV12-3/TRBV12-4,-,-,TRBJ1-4,TGTGCCAGCAGTTTGGCAGGGGCTGAAAAACTGTTTTTT,CASSLAGAEKLFF
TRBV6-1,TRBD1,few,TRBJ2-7,TGTGCCAGCAGTGGACAGGGCCGAGTGAGCTCCTACGAGCAGTACTTC,CASSGQGRVSSYEQYF
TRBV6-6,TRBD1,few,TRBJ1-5,TGTGCCAGCAGTAGATCGACACCCGGGACAGGGCTTCAGCCCCAGCATTTT,CASSRSTPGTGLQPQHF
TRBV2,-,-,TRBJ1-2,TGTGCCAGCAGTGAAAGGGTCACAGGGTATGGCTACACCTTC,CASSERVTGYGYTF
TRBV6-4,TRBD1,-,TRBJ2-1,TGTGCCAGCAGTGCAGAGACAGGGGGTGAGCAGTTCTTC,CASSAETGGEQFF
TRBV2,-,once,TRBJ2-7,TGTGCCAGCAGTGAAGGCAGGCCCTACGAGCAGTACTTC,CASSEGRPYEQYF